This T cell receptor (beta chain) came from a study of blood T cell repertoires in COVID-19 (dated by TCRdb to the early 2020s). About the investigation overall: Samples from collaborators originated in the United States, Italy and Spain and spanned both the acute and convalescent phases of COVID-19. The prospective study material was composed of cDNA or gDNA derived from T cells, B-cell-depleted T cells, or PBMCs. Deeply sampled blood TCRbeta repertoires from subjects exposed to, actively infected with, or recovered from COVID-19 were included in the dataset. A freely available public database, intended as a resource for researchers studying the immune response to SARS-CoV-2, is where the repertoires were released. Samples were obtained from the ongoing ImmuneRACE study (first 160 participants) and from 1,000 to 1,500 subjects provided by 6 global collaborators. Sample metadata almost always included a de-identified subject ID, COVID-19 status, age in years and sex. Where available, HLA class I and class II types were taken from metadata supplied by the sample provider and were not determined by assay-based typing. The full study reports these points: The quantity of clinical and demographic metadata differed by source and by participant and was supplied without curation.

TCRbeta CDR3 regions were amplified from genomic DNA by means of the immunoSEQ Assay, a bias-controlled multiplex PCR. Concerning the study's data processing: The number of nucleated cells in each sample was estimated by amplification of reference gene primers within the assay. To quantify the absolute abundance of each unique TCRbeta CDR3 rearrangement, sequence reads were collapsed and filtered. For each sample, productive Simpson clonality was calculated by taking the square root of Simpson's diversity index across productive rearrangements. TCRdb mirrors the immuneACCESS table, restricted to in-frame sequences. Some clones are absent from its copies; in checked studies, under half trace to an unresolved V gene, and the reason for the others is unknown. That table gives V, J and clone size, and the DNA gave D and trimming. In this sample the table shows 200,000 or so clones, just under 85% of which occur a single time. The top ten clones comprise around 5.5% of the sample.

As regards this clone: Its binding antigen is unknown. No base quality values were provided; no much bigger clone lies one nucleotide off.

Collaborating institutions collected whole blood in K2EDTA tubes following their own protocols. For TCRbeta analysis, collaborator samples were shipped as frozen whole blood, as isolated PBMCs, or as DNA extracted from either sample type. V and J are trimmed by 3 bases and 5 bases, and the gene matches miss 9 bases of the junction. Inclusive of the bounding cysteine and phenylalanine, the CDR3 is 15 residues long. Just the 45-base CDR3 DNA is kept, in frame starting at base 1. The germline V gene (reference sequence) supplies CDR1 LNHDA and CDR2 SQIVND. This clonotype was sampled from a woman in her 70s with active or convalescent COVID-19. The rearranged chain carries TRBV19 and TRBJ2-7; TRBD2 lines up with 8 middle nucleotides. The sequenced sample consisted of peripheral blood. The nucleotide sequence reads as follows: TGTGCCAGTAGTATCGGGACTAGGATTGACAACGAGCAGTACTTC. Translated, this is CASSIGTRIDNEQYF. With the portions outside the CDR3 filled from the reference TRBV19 and TRBJ2-7 genes, the complete variable region becomes DGGITQSPKYLFRKEGQNVTLSCEQNLNHDAMYWYRQDPGQGLRLIYYSQIVNDFQKGDIAEGYSVSREKKESFPLTVTSAQKNPTAFYLCASSIGTRIDNEQYFGPGTRLTVT.